These T cell receptor beta chains were read from a single sample in a study of neoadjuvant anti-PD-1 for oral cavity cancer. Sequencing was performed with immunoSEQ multiplex PCR; in TCRdb, only in-frame clones are kept and a portion is missing. The sample shows just over 65,000 clones, roughly 85% of them seen only once. Sequenced here: PBMCs, sampled after nivolumab (anti-PD-1) treatment. The receptors originated from a person between 40 and 80 years old with oral cavity squamous cell carcinoma. Both conserved end residues are trimmed from each CDR3. A D gene is named only where the DNA matches it firmly.

j_call,v_call,d_call,cdr3_aa
TRBJ2-1,TRBV5-1,NA,ASTGGANNEQF
TRBJ2-7,TRBV5-4,TRBD1,ASSPGQLSSYEQY
TRBJ2-7,TRBV20-1,NA,SALEGPGQY
TRBJ2-5,TRBV6-5,NA,ASIGTGQETQY
TRBJ2-3,TRBV5-1,TRBD1,ASLKGQGADTQY
TRBJ2-3,TRBV5-1,NA,ASSFTDGTDTQY
TRBJ2-7,TRBV29-1,NA,SVPWGYEQY
TRBJ1-1,TRBV6-5,NA,ASSYSKWRVTEAF
TRBJ1-1,TRBV5-4,TRBD1,ASSLAGQVGTEAF
TRBJ2-1,TRBV29-1,NA,SVGAGARSSYNEQF
TRBJ2-1,TRBV6-4,NA,ASSDNSYNEQF
TRBJ1-5,TRBV18,NA,ASSPPGPVGRSNQPQH
TRBJ2-1,TRBV30,NA,AWKGYSYNEQF
TRBJ2-1,TRBV5-6,TRBD1,ASSTDRGNEQF